These 3 T cell receptor beta chains originate from one sample sequenced in a study of T-cell memory formation after mild COVID-19. One entry per CDR3 protein results from TCRdb running MiXCR on the 5' RACE reads. Counted here are about 100,000 distinct CDR3 sequences, more than 9.5% occurring once; the ten biggest clones make up roughly two fifths. What was sequenced was PBMCs or a T cell subset sorted from them (not recorded which). The receptors here all came from a man aged 18 to 35 who had mild COVID-19 (a few samples of this study predate the infection). Cell type and time point are not known.

This clonotype was seen a few times. The chain couples TRBV29-1 to TRBJ2-7; possibly TRBD2 for D (6 bases). Trimming took off 3 bases at V and 4 bases at J, with 16 bases between the two ends. The CDR3 length is 14 residues. The germline V gene has CDR1 SQVTM and CDR2 ANQGSEA. The CDR3 DNA follows: TGCAGCGTTGAGGTAGGGGAGGAGACTTACGAGCAGTACTTC. It translates to CSVEVGEETYEQYF.

This clonotype has just a few counts. The V gene is TRBV7-9, the J gene TRBJ1-1, with a tentative D call TRBD1 (6 bases). The V end was cut by 2 bases, the J end by 11 bases, with 15 bases between. This CDR3 region has 13 residues. CDR1 and CDR2 from the germline V gene are SEHNR and FQNEAQ (reference sequence). For the CDR3, the DNA is TGTGCCAGCAGCTTACCGGGGGCTTTGAGGGCTTTCTTT. It encodes CASSLPGALRAFF.

The table lists this clonotype with many counts. J is TRBJ2-1 and V is TRBV29-1; D may be TRBD1 (6 bases). Germline V CDR1 and CDR2: SQVTM, ANQGSEA. The V end was cut by 4 bases, the J end by 6 bases, with 13 bases between. The CDR3 has 13 amino acids. CDR3 residues: CSVGQALRNEQFF. CDR3 bases: TGCAGCGTTGGACAGGCTCTCCGCAATGAGCAGTTCTTC.